This TCR beta chain is from a study of identical twins. Study-level findings and limits: Sequences that were out-of-frame, alpha and twin-shared displayed an excess of low generation probability. While abundant cord blood beta clonotypes carried fewer insertions, memory repertoires showed no such pattern. There is a chance that invariant MAIT and iNKT cells partially muddied zero-insertion analyses.

Each CDR3 protein is one row after TCRdb ran MiXCR on the 5' RACE reads. The sample records about 260,000 distinct CDR3 sequences, roughly 7% being singletons. Germline V lookup: CDR1 SEHNR, CDR2 FQNEAQ (reference sequence). The CDR3 extends over 15 amino acids. Trimming shortened V by 5 bases and J by 0 bases, and 10 bases separated the two germline ends. This clonotype was seen repeatedly, ten times or more. The antigen is unknown. These data were also filed under a second study, of yellow fever vaccine responses in identical twins.

Material: memory (CD45RO+) T cells sorted from blood. This clonotype was sampled from a woman between 18 and 29 years old in good health. The chain employs TRBV7-9 and TRBJ1-4; possibly TRBD1 for D (6 bases). CDR3 coding DNA: TGTGCCAGCAGCCCACAGGGAACAACTAATGAAAAACTGTTTTTT. Amino acid sequence: CASSPQGTTNEKLFF.